A selection of T cell receptor beta chains follows, all from one sample in a study of spatial heterogeneity in lung cancer. Via MiXCR, TCRdb re-called the 5' RACE reads, giving one row per CDR3 protein. The sample has 110,000 or so distinct CDR3 sequences, less than 14% seen once; the top ten hold less than 25%. The starting material was PBMCs, obtained at follow-up. The receptors stem from a female donor with early-stage non-small cell lung cancer. CDR3s include the opening cysteine and the closing phenylalanine or tryptophan. A D gene is named only where the DNA matches it firmly. Only part of the rows carry a size: once, few, many, or a class if the clone is expanded.

>TRBD2|TRBJ2-7|TRBV24-1|many
TGTGCCACCAGTGCCGGGGGACTAGCGGGAGATGAGCAGTACTTC
CATSAGGLAGDEQYF
>TRBD2|TRBJ2-5|TRBV28|few
TGTGCCAGCAGTTTACCGCAGCCCCGGGAGGGCCAGTACTTC
CASSLPQPREGQYF
>TRBD2|TRBJ2-1|TRBV10-3|few
TGTGCCATCAGCAATGGACTAGCGGGATCCAATGAGCAGTTCTTC
CAISNGLAGSNEQFF
>NA|TRBJ1-2|TRBV5-1|NA
TGCGCCCAGCGGGACGGGGACTATGGCTACACCTTC
CAQRDGDYGYTF
>NA|TRBJ2-7|TRBV14|many
TGTGCCAGCAGCCAAGATTTGCTGGCCGGGGACTCCTACGAGCAGTACTTC
CASSQDLLAGDSYEQYF
>TRBD1|TRBJ2-1|TRBV20-1|NA
TGCAGTGCTAGGTGGGGACAGGTCAGGGGCTTACCCGGCAATGAGCAGTTCTTC
CSARWGQVRGLPGNEQFF
>NA|TRBJ1-4|TRBV29-1|many
TGCAGCGTTGCCCGGAATACCGGGGGCCTTGAAAAACTGTTTTTT
CSVARNTGGLEKLFF
>NA|TRBJ2-3|TRBV5-6|many
TGTGCCAGCAGCCCCGAAAACACAGATACGCAGTATTTT
CASSPENTDTQYF
>TRBD2|TRBJ2-1|TRBV28|few
TGTGCCAGCAGTTTCATCGGGAGGGCCGTCAATGAGCAGTTCTTC
CASSFIGRAVNEQFF
>TRBD2|TRBJ2-1|TRBV5-4|few
TGTGCCAGCAGTGACAGACTAGCGGGAGAACGGCTGTTCTTC
CASSDRLAGERLFF
>NA|TRBJ1-4|TRBV10-2|NA
TGCGCCAGCAAGCCAGGGTCGGCGGCTAATGAAAAACTGTTTTTT
CASKPGSAANEKLFF
>NA|TRBJ2-2|TRBV3-1|NA
TGTGCCAGCAGCCGGCGACAGGGAGGCCTTTCGAACACCGGGGAGCTGTTTTTT
CASSRRQGGLSNTGELFF
>TRBD2|TRBJ2-1|TRBV9|many
TGTGCCAGCAGCGCCCCCGATAGCCTAGCGGGAGTGAACAATGAGCAGTTCTTC
CASSAPDSLAGVNNEQFF
>NA|TRBJ1-2|TRBV15|NA
TGTGCCACCAGCAGAGAGGTGGAGGGGAGCTGGGGCTACACCTTC
CATSREVEGSWGYTF
>NA|TRBJ1-5|TRBV28|few
TGTGCCAGCATCACGGGGGGGCATCAGCCCCAGCATTTT
CASITGGHQPQHF
>NA|TRBJ1-6|TRBV20-1|few
TGCAGTGCCTTCTCCGGATTGTATGGTTCACCCCTCCACTTT
CSAFSGLYGSPLHF
>TRBD2|TRBJ2-3|TRBV11-2|many
TGTGCCAGCAGATACACTAGCGGAGATACGCAGTATTTT
CASRYTSGDTQYF
>NA|TRBJ2-7|TRBV28|few
TGTGCCAGCGGGTACGGGGACACCGGCTACGAGCAGTACTTC
CASGYGDTGYEQYF
>NA|TRBJ1-2|TRBV5-4|NA
TGTGCCAGCAGCTTGTTTCAGTCCAACTATGGCTACACCTTC
CASSLFQSNYGYTF
>NA|TRBJ1-1|TRBV18|few
TGTGCCAGCTCACCGGGACGGAGGAGGACTGAAGCTTTCTTT
CASSPGRRRTEAFF
>NA|TRBJ1-2|TRBV29-1|NA
TGCAGCGCTCGTACGGGGATCTTTTACTATGGCTACACCTTC
CSARTGIFYYGYTF
>TRBD2|TRBJ2-5|TRBV10-3|few
TGTGCCATCAGTGCCTCTTTCGGGCTAGCGGGAAACCAAGAGACCCAGTACTTC
CAISASFGLAGNQETQYF
>NA|TRBJ2-2|TRBV12-3/TRBV12-4|NA
TGTGCCATCCGCCAAACCATGAACACCGGGGAGCTGTTTTTT
CAIRQTMNTGELFF
>NA|TRBJ1-2|TRBV27|NA
TGTGCCAGCAGTTTCCCCAGCGGCTACACCTTC
CASSFPSGYTF
>NA|TRBJ2-4|TRBV6-1|NA
TGTGCCAGCAGTGAAGAGGGGTTAGCCAAAAACATTCAGTACTTC
CASSEEGLAKNIQYF
>NA|TRBJ2-2|TRBV29-1|many
TGCAGCGTTGTACAGGGAACCGGGGAGCTGTTTTTT
CSVVQGTGELFF
>TRBD1|TRBJ1-1|TRBV6-1|few
TGTGCCAGCCGGTACAGGGGGAGGGCTGAAGCTTTCTTT
CASRYRGRAEAFF
>TRBD1|TRBJ2-5|TRBV28|many
TGTGCCAGCTCCGACAGGGCTCTCTACCTAGAGACCCAGTACTTC
CASSDRALYLETQYF
>NA|TRBJ2-7|TRBV12-3/TRBV12-4|few
TGTGCCAGCAGGGAGGGTTCCTACGAGCAGTACTTC
CASREGSYEQYF
>TRBD2|TRBJ2-3|TRBV6-5|many
TGTGCCAGCAGCCTGACTAGCGCCCGCACAGATACGCAGTATTTT
CASSLTSARTDTQYF
>NA|TRBJ1-5|TRBV6-2/TRBV6-3|many
TGTGCCAGCAGATCGCGGGTTGTAGGTCAGCCCCAGCATTTT
CASRSRVVGQPQHF
>TRBD1|TRBJ2-7|TRBV20-1|many
TGCAGTGCCCCGGACAGGCGGGTGTACGAGCAGTACTTC
CSAPDRRVYEQYF
>TRBD2|TRBJ2-2|TRBV2|NA
TGTGCCTCCAGCGGGGGGACGAACACCGGGGAGCTGTTTTTT
CASSGGTNTGELFF
>NA|TRBJ1-1|TRBV29-1|NA
TGCAGCGTTGCCGAGAGTTTGAACACTGAAGCTTTCTTT
CSVAESLNTEAFF
>TRBD2|TRBJ2-1|TRBV7-3|NA
TGTGCCAGCAGCTTAATACACGGGGTAGCGGGAGGGCATGAGCAGTTCTTC
CASSLIHGVAGGHEQFF
>NA|TRBJ1-2|TRBV20-1|few
TGCAGTGCTAGAGGGACCGTGAACTATGGCTACACCTTC
CSARGTVNYGYTF
>NA|TRBJ2-2|TRBV28|many
TGTGCCAGCAGTTTGTTTGGGCAGGCGAACACCGGGGAGCTGTTTTTT
CASSLFGQANTGELFF
>NA|TRBJ1-1|TRBV7-9|NA
TGTGCCAGCACCCGCGGGGATCGGGCTGAAGCTTTCTTT
CASTRGDRAEAFF
>NA|TRBJ2-6|TRBV3-1|NA
TGTGCCAGCAGCAGTTCTGGGGCCAACGTCCTGACTTTC
CASSSSGANVLTF
>TRBD1|TRBJ1-2|TRBV28|NA
TGTGCCAGCAGTCTATCTGACAGGGTAAACTATGGCTACACCTTC
CASSLSDRVNYGYTF